The 30 T cell receptor beta chains listed next were all sequenced from one sample in a study of T cells after yellow fever vaccination. MiXCR was run by TCRdb on the 5' RACE reads, yielding one entry per CDR3 protein. The top ten hold around 1% of the sample, which has 200,000 to 300,000 distinct CDR3 sequences, approximately 6.7% seen once. Sequencing was performed on CD4+ T cells sorted from PBMCs, taken on the day of the yellow fever booster vaccination. The source of these receptors is a man in his thirties or forties who received the YFV17D yellow fever vaccine.

With respect to this clonotype: Being one base from a much bigger clone, this may be a read error. This chain links TRBV3-1 with TRBJ2-1; TRBD1 or TRBD2 may be the D gene (7 bases each). The CDR3 totals 16 residues. Germline assignment: CDR1 LGHDT and CDR2 YNNKEL (reference sequence). The CDR3 DNA reads TGTGTCAGCAGCCAAGGACTCCAGGGGGGGGTAAATGAGCAGTTCTTC. This codes for CVSSQGLQGGVNEQFF.

This clonotype came up many times. The CDR3 reads CASTARTRDEQYF. In DNA form, the CDR3 reads TGTGCCAGCACCGCCAGAACCAGGGACGAGCAGTACTTC. The V and J genes are TRBV3-1 and TRBJ2-7, with TRBD1 as a possible D gene (5 bases). Germline V CDR1 and CDR2: LGHDT, YNNKEL (reference sequence). V lost 7 bases and J 5 bases, leaving 15 bases between the germline ends. This CDR3 spans 13 amino acids.

This chain links TRBV23-1 with TRBJ2-7; weak D call: TRBD1 (5 bases). TRBV23-1 is designated an ORF whose function remains uncertain. The CDR3 is made up of 14 amino acids. Trimming stripped 3 bases from V and 2 bases from J, with 11 bases between. The CDR3 sequence is CASSQGRATYEQYF. In nucleotides, the CDR3 is TGCGCCAGCAGTCAGGGCAGGGCGACCTACGAGCAGTACTTC.

This chain connects TRBV7-9 to TRBJ2-2, with 11 bases identical to TRBD2. There are 16 residues in the CDR3. V shed 5 bases, J shed 4 bases, and the junction held 6 bases outside the gene matches. Germline CDR1 and CDR2: SEHNR and FQNEAQ (reference sequence). In DNA, the CDR3 is TGTGCCAGCAGCCCTCGACTAGCGGGATCCACCGGGGAGCTGTTTTTT. The encoded protein is CASSPRLAGSTGELFF.

This clonotype turned up a few times. This rearrangement joins TRBV9 to TRBJ2-7; tentative D call: TRBD2 (5 bases). Per the germline V gene, CDR1 is SGDLS and CDR2 is YYNGEE. The V end lost 2 bases, the J end lost 2 bases, and 11 bases lay between the germline ends. There are 14 residues in the CDR3. The CDR3 sequence is CASSVAGYTYEQYF. CDR3 in DNA: TGTGCCAGCAGCGTGGCGGGTTACACCTACGAGCAGTACTTC.

This clonotype appeared many times. J is TRBJ2-3 and V is TRBV6-1; TRBD2 aligns across 10 bases. Germline values: CDR1 MNHNS, CDR2 SASEGT. Trimming took 4 bases from V and 7 from J; bases not matched to a gene: 5. The CDR3 length is 14 residues. For the CDR3, the DNA is TGTGCCAGCAGTGGGGCTAGCGGGAGTTATACGCAGTATTTT. It specifies CASSGASGSYTQYF.

This clonotype was recorded at least ten times. The rearrangement joins TRBV20-1 to TRBJ2-4, with D perhaps assigned TRBD1 or TRBD2 (5 bases each). V lost 1 base, J lost 3 bases, and 16 bases lay in between. The CDR3 loop spans 16 amino acids. From germline, CDR1 is DFQATT and CDR2 SNEGSKA (reference sequence). CDR3 in amino acids: CSARGDASWGKNIQYF. The CDR3 DNA reads as TGCAGTGCTAGAGGGGACGCGAGTTGGGGCAAAAACATTCAGTACTTC.

The chain carries TRBV6-2 or TRBV6-3 and TRBJ2-1; 10 nucleotides match TRBD2. The V segment lost 7 bases and the J segment 8 bases; nucleotides outside the gene matches: 11. CDR3 length: 15 residues. Germline values: CDR1 MNHEY, CDR2 SVGEGT. Here the CDR3 DNA reads TGTGCCAGCACATTGTCTAGCGGGAGATTCGATGAGCAGTTCTTC. As protein: CASTLSSGRFDEQFF.

CDR3: CASSPSQANTEAFF. In DNA form, the CDR3 reads TGTGCCAGCAGCCCAAGTCAGGCCAACACTGAAGCTTTCTTT. V is TRBV7-2 and J is TRBJ1-1, with D unresolved. Trimming stripped 5 bases from V and 2 bases from J, with 12 bases between. There are 14 residues in the CDR3. Per germline, CDR1 SGHTA and CDR2 FQGNSA.

This clonotype was picked up many times. The V call is TRBV7-8, the J call TRBJ1-6; TRBD1 is a possible D gene (5 bases). Germline V gives CDR1 SGHVS, CDR2 FQNEAQ. The V end was cut by 2 bases, the J end by 8 bases, with 10 bases between. The CDR3 has 14 amino acids. CDR3 nucleotides: TGTGCCAGCAGCTTACTGGGGGGAGATTCACCCCTCCACTTT. As protein: CASSLLGGDSPLHF.

This clonotype came up many times. V and J are TRBV9 and TRBJ2-3; 8 bases fit TRBD2. The CDR3 is 15 residues long. Germline V gene sequence: CDR1 SGDLS, CDR2 YYNGEE. The V and J ends lost 6 bases and 2 bases, in that order; junction bases with no gene match: 8. In DNA, the CDR3 is TGTGCCAGCACGGAGGCGGGAGGCCTCACAGATACGCAGTATTTT. Protein sequence: CASTEAGGLTDTQYF.

This clonotype came up many times. The genes are TRBV7-9 and TRBJ2-3, with 8 bases fitting TRBD2. J gave up 6 bases and V 0 bases, and 2 bases lay outside the gene matches. CDR1 SEHNR and CDR2 FQNEAQ come from the germline V gene (reference sequence). The CDR3 runs 14 residues. The CDR3 is CASSLARGDDTQYF. Here the CDR3 DNA reads TGTGCCAGCAGCTTAGCGCGGGGGGACGATACGCAGTATTTT.

Only a few counts were recorded for this clonotype. The chain carries TRBV20-1 and TRBJ2-7; D is unclear. The germline V and J ends were trimmed by 5 bases and 4 bases, with 12 bases remaining between them. The CDR3 is made up of 12 amino acids. Per the germline V gene, CDR1 is DFQATT and CDR2 is SNEGSKA (reference sequence). The CDR3: CSARPNVYEQYF. The CDR3 DNA reads as TGCAGTGCTCGACCGAATGTTTACGAGCAGTACTTC.

This sequence joins TRBV28 and TRBJ1-3, with a tentative D call TRBD1 (5 bases). There are 14 residues in the CDR3. Trimming removed 6 bases at V and 0 bases at J, with 9 bases between. Germline V gives CDR1 MDHEN, CDR2 SYDVKM. The CDR3 nucleotides are TGTGCCAGCAGCAACAGGCCCTCTGGAAACACCATATATTTT. As protein: CASSNRPSGNTIYF.

The chain is built from TRBV5-5 and TRBJ2-7; D perhaps matches TRBD2 (5 bases). V lost 0 bases and J lost 4, with 23 bases in between. From germline, CDR1 is SGHKS and CDR2 YYEKEE (reference sequence). CDR3 size: 18 residues. The chain's CDR3 is CASSLAGESLRQPYEQYF. The CDR3 bases are TGTGCCAGCAGCTTGGCCGGGGAGTCGCTGAGACAACCATACGAGCAGTACTTC.

This clonotype was picked up a small number of times. The chain combines TRBV28 with TRBJ1-3; no firm D call. V lost 3 bases and J lost 0, with 18 bases in between. The CDR3 sequence is 18 residues long. Germline loops: CDR1 MDHEN, CDR2 SYDVKM. CDR3 sequence reads: CASSFTHTGPHSGNTIYF. In DNA form, the CDR3 reads TGTGCCAGCAGTTTTACTCACACCGGGCCACACTCTGGAAACACCATATATTTT.

Ten or more counts support this clonotype. It is likely a read error, because the conserved phenylalanine at the end of the CDR3 is missing. Because the CDR3's place on the DNA is in doubt, the DNA is left out and the CDR3 is given as listed by TCRdb. CDR3 residues: CSAREGTHTAL. V gene TRBV20-1 combines with J gene TRBJ2-1; TRBD1 is the table's D call, not checked against the DNA. CDR1 is DFQATT, CDR2 SNEGSKA, per germline (reference sequence). The length of the CDR3 is 11 amino acids, counting both ends.

The sample holds a few counts of this clonotype. The rearrangement joins TRBV21-1 to TRBJ1-4. TRBV21-1 represents a pseudogene. The CDR3 is made up of 17 amino acids. The CDR3 loop reads CASSKASMGSFEEKLFF. In DNA form, the CDR3 reads TGTGCCAGCAGCAAGGCCTCTATGGGTTCCTTTGAGGAAAAACTGTTTTTT.

This clonotype has ten or more counts. This rearrangement joins TRBV7-2 to TRBJ2-7; D ambiguous. The CDR3 loop spans 15 amino acids. V was cut by 1 base and J by 3 bases, with 13 bases left in between. Germline values: CDR1 SGHTA, CDR2 FQGNSA. The DNA for the CDR3 is TGTGCCAGCAGCTTAGGGCTATCGCACTACTACGAGCAGTACTTC. Translation gives CASSLGLSHYYEQYF.

This clonotype was detected a few times. This chain joins TRBV7-6 and TRBJ1-6; no clear D gene. This CDR3 comprises 13 residues. In germline, CDR1 is SGHVS, CDR2 FNYEAQ. Trimming shortened V by 0 bases and J by 7 bases, and 4 bases separated the two germline ends. Here the CDR3 reads CASSLAGNSPLHF. Written as DNA, the CDR3 is TGTGCCAGCAGCTTAGCAGGGAATTCACCCCTCCACTTT.

This clonotype turned up a few times. J is TRBJ2-1 and V is TRBV6-2 or TRBV6-3; D ambiguous. V was shortened by 6 bases and J by 0 bases, with 3 bases between the two germline ends. The CDR3 length is 12 residues. In germline, CDR1 is MNHEY, CDR2 SVGEGT. The CDR3 sequence: CASRSSYNEQFF. CDR3 nucleotide sequence: TGTGCCAGCAGGAGCTCCTACAATGAGCAGTTCTTC.

This clonotype was counted between two and nine times. The chain couples TRBV5-5 to TRBJ1-5; D gene unclear. The CDR3 is made up of 14 amino acids. CDR1 is SGHKS, CDR2 YYEKEE, per germline (reference sequence). Between the trimmed V and J ends, which lost 0 bases and 4 bases, there was a span of 8 bases. The CDR3, as DNA: TGTGCCAGCAGCTTGGGACTAAATAATCAGCCCCAGCATTTT. The encoded protein is CASSLGLNNQPQHF.

This clonotype was recorded a few times. The chain joins TRBV3-1 to TRBJ1-1; 8 bases are a match to TRBD1. CDR1 LGHDT and CDR2 YNNKEL come from the germline V gene (reference sequence). V dropped 5 bases and J dropped 4; count of bases not matched to a gene: 9. The CDR3 consists of 15 residues. Here the CDR3 reads CASSYTDRGITEAFF. The CDR3 DNA is TGTGCCAGCAGCTACACAGACAGGGGAATCACTGAAGCTTTCTTT.

This clonotype was detected a few times. This chain uses TRBV24-1 with TRBJ2-3; tentatively, D is TRBD2 (7 bases). The CDR3 is made up of 17 amino acids. Germline CDR1 KGHDR, CDR2 SFDVKD. V lost 2 bases and J 5 bases, leaving 19 bases between the germline ends. The CDR3 DNA follows: TGTGCCACCAGTGATTCGGGGGAGGGACACCGCGGAGATACGCAGTATTTT. Translated, it gives CATSDSGEGHRGDTQYF.

This clonotype has only a few counts. J is TRBJ2-1 and V is TRBV11-2; 11 bases map to TRBD2. CDR1 and CDR2 (germline): SGHAT, FQNNGV. V lost 1 base, J lost 4 bases, and 9 bases stayed unmatched. The CDR3 extends over 18 amino acids. The CDR3 DNA is TGTGCCAGCAGCTTAGGGTCCTCCGGGACTAGCGGTTACAATGAGCAGTTCTTC. Protein product: CASSLGSSGTSGYNEQFF.

Note on this clonotype: Relative to the germline gene, one junction end is altered; a read error may explain this. This chain uses TRBV7-2 with TRBJ2-7; maybe TRBD2 (5 bases). The CDR3 contains 16 residues. Germline CDR1 reads SGHTA; CDR2 reads FQGNSA. For the CDR3, the DNA is TGTGCAAGCAGCGTACCACGGGGTGTTCAACGCTACGAGCAGTACTTC. Amino acid sequence: CASSVPRGVQRYEQYF.

The rearrangement uses TRBV5-1 and TRBJ2-5; D is unclear. Germline V gene data show CDR1 as SGHRS and CDR2 as YFSETQ. There are 13 residues in the CDR3. V was shortened by 4 bases and J by 5 bases, with 12 bases between the two germline ends. CDR3 sequence reads: CASSQTQRETQYF. The CDR3 nucleotides read TGCGCCAGCAGCCAGACCCAACGGGAGACCCAGTACTTC.

This clonotype was picked up many times. The CDR3 reads CSVTAGVSEQFF. For the CDR3, the DNA is TGCAGCGTTACAGCGGGTGTAAGTGAGCAGTTCTTC. The rearrangement links TRBV29-1 to TRBJ2-1; D possibly corresponds to TRBD2 (6 bases). Per germline, CDR1 SQVTM and CDR2 ANQGSEA. The CDR3 is made up of 12 amino acids. The V and J ends lost 5 bases and 9 bases respectively, with 14 bases between them.

The rearrangement links TRBV20-1 to TRBJ2-3; TRBD2 aligns across 8 bases. CDR3 size: 14 residues. The germline CDR1 and CDR2 sequences are DFQATT and SNEGSKA (reference sequence). V lost 5 bases to trimming and J lost 1 base; unmatched junction nucleotides: 5. Here the CDR3 reads CSADISGGTDTQYF. In DNA form, the CDR3 reads TGCAGTGCTGACATTAGCGGGGGCACAGATACGCAGTATTTT.

This clonotype was detected ten times or more. This sequence joins TRBV27 and TRBJ1-6, with a possible D match to TRBD1 (5 bases). The ends were cut back, 10 bases at V and 4 bases at J, with 11 bases in the middle. The CDR3 runs 13 residues. Germline loops: CDR1 MNHEY, CDR2 SMNVEV (reference sequence). CDR3 sequence reads: CATSGQYNSPLHF. The CDR3 DNA is TGTGCCACCTCAGGGCAATATAATTCACCCCTCCACTTT.